The 21 T cell receptor beta chains in this list originate from one sample, sequenced in a study of blood T cell repertoires in COVID-19. TCRdb's copy holds only in-frame clones and misses some; the assay was immunoSEQ multiplex PCR. The profile covers approximately 220,000 clones, with roughly four fifths appearing a single time and 3% to 4% taken by the ten largest. The specimen sequenced was PBMCs or T cells enriched from blood (not recorded which). The receptor source for this set is a woman between 40 and 50 years old who had been exposed to COVID-19.

The V call is TRBV6-5, the J call TRBJ1-2; TRBD1 matches at 7 bases. V shed 5 bases, J shed 7 bases, and the junction held 10 bases outside the gene matches. The CDR3 covers 14 residues. Looked up from germline, CDR1 is MNHEY and CDR2 is SVGAGI. The CDR3 loop is CASSPAGGLGGYTF. CDR3 bases: TGTGCCAGCAGTCCCGCAGGGGGGCTGGGTGGCTACACCTTC.

The chain employs TRBV7-2 and TRBJ2-7; tentatively, D is TRBD1 (5 bases). Germline-derived CDR1 and CDR2 are SGHTA and FQGNSA. The CDR3 is 15 amino acids. The V end lost 6 bases, the J end lost 3 bases, and 18 bases lay between the germline ends. The CDR3 loop reads CASRSQGPGFYEQYF. In nucleotides, the CDR3 is TGTGCCAGCAGAAGCCAGGGCCCGGGCTTCTACGAGCAGTACTTC.

The chain couples TRBV7-6 to TRBJ2-7, with a possible D match to TRBD2 (5 bases). V gave up 5 bases and J gave up 6 bases, with 14 bases separating them. Germline-derived CDR1 and CDR2 are SGHVS and FNYEAQ. The CDR3 contains 13 residues. The CDR3 region has the DNA TGTGCCAGCAGCCAGCAAACTAGGAGCGAGCAGTACTTC. This gives the protein CASSQQTRSEQYF.

This chain joins TRBV25-1 and TRBJ1-1; D call uncertain. The CDR3 runs 13 residues. V lost 4 bases to trimming and J lost 1 base, with 7 bases between them. Germline-derived CDR1 and CDR2 are MGHDK and SYGVNS. CDR3 loop: CASSVSGNTEAFF. The DNA for the CDR3 is TGTGCCAGCAGTGTGTCGGGGAACACTGAAGCTTTCTTT.

This sequence joins TRBV28 and TRBJ1-4, with D hard to call. CDR1 is MDHEN and CDR2 is SYDVKM in the germline V gene. CDR3 length equals 15 residues. Trimming removed 5 bases from V and 8 bases from J, with 18 bases in between. As DNA, the CDR3 is TGTGCCAGCAGTGTTCCACTCGGGAACCCGGAAAAACTGTTTTTT. Its protein is CASSVPLGNPEKLFF. Complete variable domain (other parts from reference TRBV28 and TRBJ1-4): DVKVTQSSRYLVKRTGEKVFLECVQDMDHENMFWYRQDPGLGLRLIYFSYDVKMKEKGDIPEGYSVSREKKERFSLILESASTNQTSMYLCASSVPLGNPEKLFFGSGTQLSVL.

V is TRBV27 and J is TRBJ1-1, with D uncertain. In germline, CDR1 is MNHEY, CDR2 SMNVEV (reference sequence). The CDR3 is 14 residues long. V was shortened by 5 bases and J by 4 bases, with 14 bases between the two germline ends. The CDR3 nucleotides are TGTGCCAGCAGTCTCATAGGATCAGGCACTGAAGCTTTCTTT. Translating it yields CASSLIGSGTEAFF.

This sequence joins TRBV2 and TRBJ1-4; the match to TRBD1 covers 8 bases. Germline-derived CDR1 and CDR2 are SNHLY and FYNNEI. V was clipped by 6 bases and J by 8 bases; unmatched bases: 20. This CDR3 contains 18 residues. CDR3 protein: CASSPRETGARSGEKLFF. Here the CDR3 DNA reads TGTGCCAGCAGCCCAAGGGAGACAGGGGCCCGATCGGGAGAAAAACTGTTTTTT.

V and J are TRBV3-1 (or the pseudogene TRBV3-2) and TRBJ2-5; 10 bases align to TRBD2. After removal of 6 bases from V and 5 bases from J, the junction contained 9 bases not matched to a gene. The CDR3 covers 15 residues. CDR1 is LGHDT, CDR2 YNNKEL, per germline (reference sequence). The CDR3: CASRTLLAGRETQYF. Here the CDR3 DNA reads TGTGCCAGCAGAACCCTACTAGCGGGGCGGGAGACCCAGTACTTC.

The chain links TRBV5-1 to TRBJ1-4; the match to TRBD1 covers 7 bases. The CDR3 extends over 14 amino acids. CDR1 is SGHRS, CDR2 YFSETQ, per germline. V lost 7 bases and J lost 8; bases outside the gene matches: 11. This chain's CDR3 is CASRLLRTGEKLFF. DNA for the CDR3: TGCGCCAGCCGCCTCCTGAGGACAGGCGAAAAACTGTTTTTT.

J is TRBJ1-4 and V is TRBV6-1; TRBD1 matches at 10 bases. Germline assignment: CDR1 MNHNS and CDR2 SASEGT. J was trimmed by 10 bases and V by 2 bases; bases with no gene match: 7. The CDR3 is made up of 15 amino acids. CDR3 in amino acids: CASSETGQGTAKLFF. In DNA form, the CDR3 reads TGTGCCAGCAGTGAAACGGGACAGGGGACAGCAAAACTGTTTTTT.

This clone appeared a few times. The rearrangement joins TRBV5-1 to TRBJ2-5; tentative D call: TRBD1 (7 bases). The germline CDR1 and CDR2 sequences are SGHRS and YFSETQ. V was trimmed by 0 bases and J by 4 bases, leaving 13 bases between them. There are 15 residues in the CDR3. The CDR3 sequence: CASSLVGGGRETQYF. CDR3 DNA sequence: TGCGCCAGCAGCTTGGTTGGAGGGGGCCGAGAGACCCAGTACTTC.

The V call is TRBV6-5, the J call TRBJ1-6; a possible D gene is TRBD1 (6 bases). The CDR3 runs 15 residues. Trimming shortened V by 8 bases and J by 3 bases, and 14 bases separated the two germline ends. CDR1 MNHEY and CDR2 SVGAGI come from the germline V gene. In nucleotides, the CDR3 is TGTGCCAGCCAGGCCACAGGGCACTATAATTCACCCCTCCACTTT. The encoded protein is CASQATGHYNSPLHF.

The chain has TRBV27 and TRBJ2-4; weak D call: TRBD1 (5 bases). Trimming removed 3 bases from V and 8 bases from J, with 14 bases in between. The CDR3 has 14 amino acids. The germline CDR1 and CDR2 sequences are MNHEY and SMNVEV (reference sequence). CDR3 in DNA: TGTGCCAGCAGTTTTCAGGGTCCCGTGGACATTCAGTACTTC. Encoded protein: CASSFQGPVDIQYF.

The chain is built from TRBV2 and TRBJ1-4; 9 nucleotides line up with TRBD1. CDR1 is SNHLY and CDR2 is FYNNEI in the germline V gene. CDR3 length: 14 amino acids. Trimming removed 6 bases from V and 7 bases from J; junction bases left unmatched: 6. CDR3 sequence reads: CASSQGTGIEKLFF. In DNA, the CDR3 is TGTGCCAGCAGCCAAGGGACAGGGATTGAAAAACTGTTTTTT. The variable domain in full, with the rest retrieved from reference TRBV2 and TRBJ1-4, is EPEVTQTPSHQVTQMGQEVILRCVPISNHLYFYWYRQILGQKVEFLVSFYNNEISEKSEIFDDQFSVERPDGSNFTLKIRSTKLEDSAMYFCASSQGTGIEKLFFGSGTQLSVL.

The chain combines TRBV12-3 or TRBV12-4 with TRBJ1-2; D is possibly TRBD1 (5 bases). Trimming shortened V by 5 bases and J by 5 bases, and 9 bases separated the two germline ends. The CDR3 is 12 residues long. The CDR3 DNA follows: TGTGCCAGCAGTCGGGGGTCTTATGGCTACACCTTC. Protein product: CASSRGSYGYTF.

The chain has TRBV5-1 and TRBJ1-1; TRBD1 aligns across 7 bases. Germline CDR1 is SGHRS and CDR2 is YFSETQ. V dropped 3 bases and J dropped 5; count of bases not matched to a gene: 7. The CDR3 sequence is 14 residues long. The CDR3 spells CASSSGQVGTEAFF. CDR3 nucleotide sequence: TGCGCCAGCAGCTCCGGACAGGTCGGGACTGAAGCTTTCTTT.

This clone was seen a single time. The J gene is TRBJ2-1, the V gene TRBV18; 11 bases align to TRBD2. V was pared by 3 bases and J by 6 bases, with 10 bases of the junction left unmatched. Germline V lookup: CDR1 KGHSH, CDR2 LQKENI. This CDR3 has 17 residues. The CDR3 here is CASSPRLLAGAGNEQFF. CDR3 sequence (DNA): TGTGCCAGCTCACCCCGACTACTAGCGGGGGCGGGCAATGAGCAGTTCTTC.

V is TRBV7-2 and J is TRBJ1-5; D is undetermined. The CDR3 contains 13 residues. Trimming left V 5 bases short and J 5 bases short, with 10 bases between. Germline CDR1 is SGHTA and CDR2 is FQGNSA. The CDR3 is CASSVILDQPQHF. In nucleotides, the CDR3 is TGTGCCAGCAGCGTAATACTGGATCAGCCCCAGCATTTT.

The J gene is TRBJ1-1, the V gene TRBV4-3, with TRBD1 identical over 7 bases. The V and J ends lost 4 bases and 4 bases, in that order; junction bases with no gene match: 24. Germline CDR1 LGHNA, CDR2 YSLEER. This CDR3 is 20 amino acids long. The CDR3 coding sequence is TGCGCCAGCAGCCGAAAAGTCATACCGGGACAGCGGTGGGGGAGCACTGAAGCTTTCTTT. Protein sequence: CASSRKVIPGQRWGSTEAFF.

The rearrangement links TRBV9 to TRBJ1-1; no firm D call. V was shortened by 5 bases and J by 0 bases, with 14 bases between the two germline ends. The CDR3 totals 15 residues. Germline V CDR1 and CDR2: SGDLS, YYNGEE. The CDR3 region is CASRPPPRLNTEAFF. DNA for the CDR3: TGTGCCAGCAGGCCCCCCCCCAGGTTGAACACTGAAGCTTTCTTT.

A single count supports this clone. The chain employs TRBV19 and TRBJ1-1; no definite D call. Trimming took 3 bases from V and 7 from J, leaving 6 bases between them. The germline gives CDR1 LNHDA, CDR2 SQIVND (reference sequence). The CDR3 runs 11 residues. CDR3 sequence: CASSMRGEAFF. In DNA, the CDR3 is TGTGCCAGTAGTATGCGGGGTGAAGCTTTCTTT.